The next 22 T cell receptor beta chains were all read from a single sample in a study of cytomegalovirus exposure and HLA in healthy donors. The PCR made use of 60 Vbeta and 13 Jbeta primers. Generated by immunoSEQ multiplex PCR, the TCRdb table keeps only in-frame clones and is missing some. The sample has 200,000 to 250,000 clones, 70% to 80% seen once. Material for sequencing was PBMCs. The receptor set was obtained from a male donor in good health and CMV-seronegative.

In nucleotides, the CDR3 is TGTGCCAGCGGAGGGCCGGAAAATGAGCAGTTCTTC. It encodes CASGGPENEQFF. This chain links TRBV19 with TRBJ2-1, with D perhaps TRBD2 (6 bases). This CDR3 is 12 amino acids long. Germline V lookup: CDR1 LNHDA, CDR2 SQIVND (reference sequence). V shed 9 bases and J shed 7 bases, with 13 bases lying between them. The variable domain in full, completed from reference TRBV19 and TRBJ2-1, reads DGGITQSPKYLFRKEGQNVTLSCEQNLNHDAMYWYRQDPGQGLRLIYYSQIVNDFQKGDIAEGYSVSREKKESFPLTVTSAQKNPTAFYLCASGGPENEQFFGPGTRLTVL.

This chain connects TRBV6-1 to TRBJ2-5; D perhaps matches TRBD1 (6 bases). The V end lost 4 bases, the J end lost 2 bases, and 8 bases lay between the germline ends. Looked up from germline, CDR1 is MNHNS and CDR2 is SASEGT. The CDR3 is made up of 13 amino acids. The DNA for the CDR3 is TGTGCCAGCAGTGGCAGGGGACAAGAGACCCAGTACTTC. It codes for CASSGRGQETQYF.

The count of this clone is one. The genes are TRBV6-6 and TRBJ2-6; D is unresolved. The CDR3 sequence is 15 residues long. The germline gives CDR1 MNHNY, CDR2 SVGAGI (reference sequence). The germline V and J ends were trimmed by 6 bases and 0 bases, with 9 bases remaining between them. The CDR3 reads CASSSQVSGANVLTF. CDR3 nucleotide sequence: TGTGCCAGCAGCTCCCAGGTCTCTGGGGCCAACGTCCTGACTTTC.

This chain connects TRBV27 to TRBJ2-2; D might be TRBD2 (6 bases). Germline assignment: CDR1 MNHEY and CDR2 SMNVEV (reference sequence). The CDR3 covers 14 residues. Trimming removed 3 bases at V and 6 bases at J, with 11 bases between. The CDR3 DNA sequence: TGTGCCAGCAGTTTTCAGGCGGGGCCCGGGGAGCTGTTTTTT. Protein product: CASSFQAGPGELFF.

This chain uses TRBV14 with TRBJ2-2; D might be TRBD1 (5 bases). Germline CDR1 is SGHDN and CDR2 is FVKESK. The CDR3 is 14 residues long. The V gene lost 4 bases and the J gene lost 6 bases, with 12 bases spanning the gap. The CDR3 coding sequence is TGTGCCAGCAGCCTCACAGGCCTGGCCGGGGAGCTGTTTTTT. Encoded protein: CASSLTGLAGELFF.

A note on this clone: The sample contains more than one DNA sequence encoding this CDR3. The chain couples TRBV18 to TRBJ2-7; D remains ambiguous. CDR3 length: 12 residues. Trimming left V 3 bases short and J 2 bases short, with 5 bases between. Germline loops: CDR1 KGHSH, CDR2 LQKENI. For the CDR3, the DNA is TGTGCCAGCTCACCCAGTACCTACGAGCAGTACTTC. It translates to CASSPSTYEQYF.

This clone appeared a few times. This rearrangement joins TRBV5-4 to TRBJ2-5; 10 bases fit TRBD2. Germline V lookup: CDR1 SGHNT, CDR2 YYREEE (reference sequence). V was pared by 0 bases and J by 3 bases, with 2 bases of the junction left unmatched. The CDR3 extends over 15 amino acids. CDR3 sequence reads: CASSLVLAGKETQYF. CDR3 nucleotide sequence: TGTGCCAGCAGCTTGGTACTAGCGGGGAAAGAGACCCAGTACTTC.

The J gene is TRBJ2-7, the V gene TRBV5-1; TRBD1 aligns across 9 bases. This CDR3 is built from 15 residues. V trimming: 3 bases; J trimming: 5 bases; junction bases outside the gene matches: 9. Germline V gene data show CDR1 as SGHRS and CDR2 as YFSETQ. As DNA, the CDR3 is TGCGCCAGCAGCTCGGGTACAGGGGGCTTCGACGAGCAGTACTTC. The encoded protein is CASSSGTGGFDEQYF. The whole variable domain, remainder taken from reference TRBV5-1 and TRBJ2-7, is KAGVTQTPRYLIKTRGQQVTLSCSPISGHRSVSWYQQTPGQGLQFLFEYFSETQRNKGNFPGRFSGRQFSNSRSEMNVSTLELGDSALYLCASSSGTGGFDEQYFGPGTRLTVT.

This chain uses TRBV5-1 with TRBJ2-3; 8 nucleotides line up with TRBD1. The germline CDR1 and CDR2 sequences are SGHRS and YFSETQ. Germline trimming cut 7 bases from V and 0 bases from J; bases unmatched to any gene: 4. The CDR3 has 14 residues. This CDR3 is CASRRTGSTDTQYF. DNA for the CDR3: TGCGCCAGCCGACGGACAGGGAGCACAGATACGCAGTATTTT.

V usage is TRBV7-8 and J usage is TRBJ1-3; D possibly corresponds to TRBD1 (6 bases). The CDR3 spans 15 residues. Germline loops: CDR1 SGHVS, CDR2 FQNEAQ. V was cut by 4 bases and J by 4 bases, with 14 bases left in between. The CDR3 DNA sequence: TGTGCCAGCAGCTCTACAGGGATACCAGGAAACACCATATATTTT. This sequence encodes CASSSTGIPGNTIYF.

The rearrangement joins TRBV6-6 to TRBJ2-7, with D tentatively TRBD1 (6 bases). Germline CDR1 MNHNY, CDR2 SVGAGI (reference sequence). CDR3 length equals 14 residues. V was clipped by 0 bases and J by 3 bases, with 9 bases between them. CDR3 sequence reads: CASSYSGRGYEQYF. DNA of the CDR3: TGTGCCAGCAGTTACTCCGGCAGGGGCTACGAGCAGTACTTC.

This rearrangement joins TRBV28 to TRBJ2-3; TRBD1 matches 7 bases. The germline gives CDR1 MDHEN, CDR2 SYDVKM. Trimming cost V 9 bases and J 8 bases; bases outside gene matches: 14. This CDR3 is built from 14 residues. Written as DNA, the CDR3 is TGTGCCAGTAGGCCTGCAGGGGGAAGGGGTACGCAGTATTTT. This sequence encodes CASRPAGGRGTQYF.

The chain joins TRBV7-8 to TRBJ1-5; D might be TRBD1 (6 bases). Germline lookup yields CDR1 SGHVS and CDR2 FQNEAQ. This CDR3 is built from 16 residues. V shed 1 base and J shed 5 bases, with 15 bases lying between them. This chain's CDR3 is CASSLGRGQSHQPQHF. Written as DNA, the CDR3 is TGTGCCAGCAGCTTAGGCAGGGGTCAGAGCCATCAGCCCCAGCATTTT.

This chain joins TRBV5-1 and TRBJ2-7; D possibly corresponds to TRBD2 (5 bases). This CDR3 comprises 15 residues. The germline gives CDR1 SGHRS, CDR2 YFSETQ. V lost 4 bases, J lost 0 bases, and 14 bases lay in between. CDR3 DNA: TGCGCCAGCAGCCCAACTTCGGGGTACTCCTACGAGCAGTACTTC. Translation gives CASSPTSGYSYEQYF.

This clone was seen more than once but under ten times. The chain recombines TRBV6-6 with TRBJ2-2; 8 nucleotides line up with TRBD1. The V segment lost 6 bases and the J segment 4 bases; nucleotides outside the gene matches: 4. CDR3 length equals 14 residues. Germline-derived CDR1 and CDR2 are MNHNY and SVGAGI (reference sequence). Written as DNA, the CDR3 is TGTGCCAGCAGCCGGACAGGGCCCACCGGGGAGCTGTTTTTT. Translating gives CASSRTGPTGELFF.

The chain is built from TRBV27 and TRBJ2-1; D is unresolved. V was clipped by 2 bases and J by 7 bases, with 6 bases between them. Germline V gene lookup returns CDR1 MNHEY and CDR2 SMNVEV (reference sequence). This CDR3 spans 12 amino acids. The CDR3 here is CASSLRENEQFF. The CDR3 DNA reads as TGTGCCAGCAGTTTACGAGAGAATGAGCAGTTCTTC.

The chain joins TRBV9 to TRBJ2-2, with 7 bases matching TRBD2. The CDR3 runs 15 residues. After removal of 2 bases from V and 6 bases from J, the junction contained 7 bases not matched to a gene. Germline V gene sequence: CDR1 SGDLS, CDR2 YYNGEE. The CDR3 region has the DNA TGTGCCAGCAGCGTCGTGGGAGGGCCATCCGGGGAGCTGTTTTTT. As protein: CASSVVGGPSGELFF.

V usage is TRBV7-8 and J usage is TRBJ2-2; 8 bases agree with TRBD2. Per the germline V gene, CDR1 is SGHVS and CDR2 is FQNEAQ. The V segment lost 4 bases and the J segment 5 bases; nucleotides outside the gene matches: 6. The CDR3 totals 15 residues. CDR3 residues: CASSWGAGGTGELFF. CDR3 in DNA: TGTGCCAGCAGCTGGGGCGCGGGGGGTACCGGGGAGCTGTTTTTT.

To note about this clone: At one of its ends the junction is not consistent with the germline gene, which may arise from a read error. CDR3: CASKGTSVFACAF. Written as DNA, the CDR3 is TGTGCCAGCAAGGGGACTTCGGTTTTTGCTTGCGCCTTC. The rearrangement uses TRBV9 and TRBJ1-2; D is possibly TRBD1 (5 bases). Looked up from germline, CDR1 is SGDLS and CDR2 is YYNGEE. This CDR3 contains 13 residues.

A single count supports this clone. This chain joins TRBV27 and TRBJ2-7; 9 bases fit TRBD2. J lost 4 bases, V lost 6 bases, and 7 bases had no gene match. This CDR3 has 14 amino acids. Germline assignment: CDR1 MNHEY and CDR2 SMNVEV (reference sequence). CDR3 sequence reads: CASRQGTSIYEQYF. CDR3 in DNA: TGTGCCAGCAGACAAGGGACTAGCATTTACGAGCAGTACTTC.

This chain links TRBV11-2 with TRBJ1-2; the D gene is possibly TRBD1 (5 bases). Germline CDR1 SGHAT, CDR2 FQNNGV. This CDR3 comprises 17 residues. V was shortened by 3 bases and J by 4 bases, with 21 bases between the two germline ends. CDR3 nucleotides: TGTGCCAGCAGCTTCGTCGGTTCCGCAGGGTCGGTCTATGGCTACACCTTC. It is translated as CASSFVGSAGSVYGYTF.

This clone appeared a few times. The chain carries TRBV27 and TRBJ2-1, with D possibly TRBD2 on 6 matching bases. This CDR3 is 12 amino acids long. Looked up from germline, CDR1 is MNHEY and CDR2 is SMNVEV (reference sequence). V was cut by 4 bases and J by 9 bases, with 10 bases left in between. The CDR3 DNA sequence: TGTGCCAGCAGTTCGGGACTTTCTGAGCAGTTCTTC. Translated, it gives CASSSGLSEQFF.